One sample yielded the 21 T cell receptor beta chains listed below, sequenced in a study of T cells in women clearing cervical HPV infection. Some clones are missing from TCRdb's copy, which holds only in-frame ones; the method was immunoSEQ multiplex PCR. In total, the table holds roughly 20,000 clones. The sequenced sample was blood buffy coat. These receptors were taken from a woman between 18 and 70 years old with a cervical HPV16 infection that either progressed to CIN3+ or cleared (not recorded which).

As to this clone: The read ends 3 residues before the CDR3 terminus; that terminus is restored from the germline J gene. V and J are TRBV5-1 and TRBJ1-1; 7 bases are shared with TRBD1. The CDR3 consists of 15 residues. The germline V gene encodes CDR1 SGHRS and CDR2 YFSETQ. The junction had 4 bases not matched to a gene; V was cut back by 1 base and J by 1 base. The CDR3 loop is CASSLTGAPNTEAFF. The DNA read from the CDR3 is TGCGCCAGCAGCTTGACAGGGGCTCCGAACACTGAA.

Comments on this clone: Read sequence stops 3 residues before the CDR3 end, and the germline J gene provides the missing end. This rearrangement joins TRBV29-1 to TRBJ2-7; D is possibly TRBD2 (6 bases). The V and J ends lost 2 bases and 3 bases respectively, with 14 bases between them. This CDR3 has 14 residues. From germline, CDR1 is SQVTM and CDR2 ANQGSEA. Incomplete CDR3 DNA: TGCAGCGTTGAAACAGGAGGGCCAATCTACGAG. This sequence encodes CSVETGGPIYE. The whole CDR3 protein reads CSVETGGPIYEQYF.

Comment on this clone: The CDR3 end lies 3 residues beyond the end of the read and is filled in from the germline J gene. The chain uses TRBV27 and TRBJ2-7; D gene unclear. V shed 2 bases and J shed 0 bases, with 8 bases lying between them. Germline V lookup: CDR1 MNHEY, CDR2 SMNVEV (reference sequence). There are 14 residues in the CDR3. The part of the CDR3 DNA that was read is TGTGCCAGCAGTTTAAAAATGGCCTCCTACGAG. Protein product: CASSLKMASYE. The entire CDR3 is CASSLKMASYEQYF.

Comments on this clone: The read ends 3 residues early relative to the CDR3; the germline J gene fills the gap. The chain carries TRBV2 and TRBJ2-1, with TRBD1 as a possible D gene (6 bases). The CDR3 contains 15 residues. From germline, CDR1 is SNHLY and CDR2 FYNNEI. V lost 7 bases, J lost 0 bases, and 13 bases lay in between. The CDR3 is CASTTRGSSYNEQFF. The CDR3 DNA, read in part, is TGTGCCAGCACTACAAGGGGGAGCTCCTACAATGAG.

Considering frequency, this clone is medium-sized. The DNA ends 3 residues before the CDR3 does, and the rest of the CDR3 is filled in from the germline J gene. This sequence joins TRBV20-1 and TRBJ1-2, with 8 positions matching TRBD1. CDR1 DFQATT and CDR2 SNEGSKA come from the germline V gene (reference sequence). The CDR3 contains 13 residues. V lost 6 bases, J lost 2 bases, and 5 bases stayed unmatched. Incomplete CDR3 DNA: TGCAGTGCCCCGGACAGGGAGAACTATGGC. It encodes CSAPDRENYG. The full CDR3 is CSAPDRENYGYTF.

In regard to this clone: The sequence runs out 3 residues before the end of the CDR3; the remainder is reconstructed from the germline J gene. The V and J genes are TRBV18 and TRBJ2-5, with 12 positions matching TRBD1. The V gene's germline CDR1 is KGHSH and CDR2 LQKENI. With V trimmed by 4 bases and J by 5 bases, 5 bases remained unmatched. This CDR3 has 15 amino acids. CDR3 sequence: CASSQSGQGAETQYF. Partial CDR3 DNA: TGTGCCAGCTCACAATCGGGACAGGGGGCCGAGACC. Using reference TRBV18 and TRBJ2-5 for the parts outside the CDR3, the full variable domain is NAGVMQNPRHLVRRRGQEARLRCSPMKGHSHVYWYRQLPEEGLKFMVYLQKENIIDESGMPKERFSAEFPKEGPSILRIQQVVRGDSAAYFCASSQSGQGAETQYFGPGTRLLVL.

Of note for this clone: With the read ending 3 residues before the CDR3 end, the germline J gene is used to fill in that end. J is TRBJ2-2 and V is TRBV2; the match to TRBD2 covers 7 bases. V lost 5 bases to trimming and J lost 5 bases; unmatched junction nucleotides: 11. The CDR3 has 16 amino acids. CDR1 is SNHLY and CDR2 is FYNNEI in the germline V gene. The CDR3 DNA, read in part, is TGTGCCAGCAGTATCGTCTCGGGGGGTCGGACCGGGGAG. It translates to CASSIVSGGRTGE. The whole CDR3 sequence reads CASSIVSGGRTGELFF.

Worth noting for this clone: At one end the junction does not follow the germline gene, possibly because of a read error. Read data end 3 residues before the CDR3 end; the end is taken from the germline J gene. The chain uses TRBV2 and TRBJ2-7, with D perhaps TRBD2 (5 bases). Per germline, CDR1 SNHLY and CDR2 FYNNEI. This CDR3 has 12 amino acids. CDR3 bases read: TGTACCAGCAGCGAGGGCTCCTACGAG. It codes for CTSSEGSYE. The CDR3 reads in full as CTSSEGSYEQYF.

On this clone itself: The read ends 3 residues before the CDR3 terminus; that terminus is restored from the germline J gene. The chain joins TRBV6-2 or TRBV6-3 to TRBJ1-2, with D unresolved. Germline CDR1 and CDR2: MNHEY and SVGEGT. Trimming stripped 0 bases from V and 0 bases from J, with 8 bases between. The length of the CDR3 is 15 residues. The sequenced CDR3 bases are TGTGCCAGCAGTTACTCTGGGCAACCTAACTATGGC. This encodes CASSYSGQPNYG. The whole CDR3 protein reads CASSYSGQPNYGYTF.

For this clone: The DNA ends 3 residues before the CDR3 does, and the rest of the CDR3 is filled in from the germline J gene. The V call is TRBV7-8, the J call TRBJ1-5; D may be TRBD1 (5 bases). Germline CDR1 is SGHVS and CDR2 is FQNEAQ. This CDR3 spans 13 amino acids. Between the trimmed V and J ends, which lost 5 bases and 5 bases, there was a span of 10 bases. Partial CDR3 DNA: TGTGCCAGCAGCGAGGCAGGGTATCAGCCC. It encodes CASSEAGYQP. The whole CDR3 is CASSEAGYQPQHF.

Points on this clone: The read terminates 3 residues ahead of where the CDR3 ends, so the germline J gene completes it. V usage is TRBV24-1 and J usage is TRBJ2-3; D gene unclear. The CDR3 consists of 13 residues. Germline V gene sequence: CDR1 KGHDR, CDR2 SFDVKD. V was clipped by 4 bases and J by 2 bases, with 6 bases between them. The CDR3 loop reads CATSDPITDTQYF. The CDR3 bases that were read are TGTGCCACCAGTGACCCTATCACAGATACG.

Notes on this clone: The read falls 3 residues short of the CDR3 end, and the missing part is taken from the germline J gene. The chain uses TRBV6-2 or TRBV6-3 and TRBJ1-5, with D uncertain. The germline CDR1 and CDR2 sequences are MNHEY and SVGEGT. This CDR3 is 14 amino acids long. V lost 2 bases and J 4 bases, leaving 9 bases between the germline ends. The part of the CDR3 DNA that was read is TGTGCCAGCAGTTACACCGGGTATAATCAGCCC. It codes for CASSYTGYNQP. The whole CDR3 sequence is CASSYTGYNQPQHF.

For this clone: The read terminates 3 residues before the CDR3 end, so the remaining end is supplied by the germline J gene. The chain uses TRBV6-2 or TRBV6-3 and TRBJ2-7; unclear D gene. CDR1 MNHEY and CDR2 SVGEGT come from the germline V gene. The length of the CDR3 is 11 residues. The V gene lost 6 bases and the J gene lost 0 bases, with 3 bases spanning the gap. The chain's CDR3 is CASSRSYEQYF. CDR3 DNA (partial): TGTGCCAGCAGCCGCTCCTACGAG.

A note on this clone: The sequence runs out 3 residues before the end of the CDR3; the remainder is reconstructed from the germline J gene. This chain connects TRBV20-1 to TRBJ2-2, with D perhaps given as TRBD1 or TRBD2 (6 bases each). V shed 6 bases and J shed 4 bases, with 18 bases lying between them. The CDR3 has 15 amino acids. Looked up from germline, CDR1 is DFQATT and CDR2 is SNEGSKA (reference sequence). CDR3 region: CSAPTGRRGTGELFF. The part of the CDR3 DNA that was read is TGCAGTGCCCCCACAGGGCGGAGGGGCACCGGGGAG.

As for this clone: Read sequence stops 3 residues before the CDR3 end, and the germline J gene provides the missing end. The J gene is TRBJ1-2, the V gene TRBV2; no firm D call. V shed 7 bases and J shed 3 bases, with 15 bases lying between them. Germline V gives CDR1 SNHLY, CDR2 FYNNEI. The CDR3 contains 14 residues. CDR3 sequence reads: CASTVGNLYYGYTF. The sequenced CDR3 bases are TGTGCCAGCACCGTTGGCAATCTGTACTATGGC.

As for this clone: The CDR3 end lies 3 residues beyond the end of the read and is filled in from the germline J gene. The chain combines TRBV7-6 with TRBJ2-5; D not resolved. Trimming pared 1 base from V and 2 bases from J, leaving 5 bases between. The CDR3 spans 13 residues. Germline CDR1 reads SGHVS; CDR2 reads FNYEAQ. CDR3 region: CASSLVAQETQYF. The DNA read from the CDR3 is TGTGCCAGCAGCTTAGTGGCACAAGAGACC.

On this clone itself: The sequence runs out 3 residues before the end of the CDR3; the remainder is reconstructed from the germline J gene. The chain combines TRBV16 with TRBJ1-2; 7 nucleotides agree with TRBD1. Trimming took 4 bases from V and 2 from J; bases not matched to a gene: 10. The CDR3 length is 16 residues. Germline V gene sequence: CDR1 KGHSY, CDR2 FQNENV. The part of the CDR3 DNA that was read is TGTGCCAGCAGCCTTATAACAGGGGATTCGAACTATGGC. Protein: CASSLITGDSNYG. The full CDR3 reads CASSLITGDSNYGYTF.

On this clone: The read terminates 3 residues ahead of where the CDR3 ends, so the germline J gene completes it. V usage is TRBV30 and J usage is TRBJ1-1; D might be TRBD1 (6 bases). Trimming took off 0 bases at V and 4 bases at J, with 12 bases between the two ends. This CDR3 comprises 14 residues. The V gene's germline CDR1 is GTSNPN and CDR2 SVGIG (reference sequence). CDR3 DNA, as far as it was read: TGTGCCTGGAGTGTACTAGGGGGTGGCACTGAA. Its translation is CAWSVLGGGTE. The CDR3 in full is CAWSVLGGGTEAFF.

Remarks on this clone: The sequenced fragment ends 3 residues before the CDR3 boundary, so the rest is inferred from the germline J gene. The chain joins TRBV19 to TRBJ1-6, with D tentatively TRBD1 (6 bases). Germline lookup yields CDR1 LNHDA and CDR2 SQIVND (reference sequence). The CDR3 length is 15 residues. The V end lost 5 bases, the J end lost 9 bases, and 17 bases lay between the germline ends. The CDR3: CASSVQGGGVSPLHF. The sequenced part of the CDR3 DNA is TGTGCCAGTAGTGTACAGGGTGGAGGGGTTTCACCC.

Details on this clone: With the read ending 3 residues before the CDR3 end, the germline J gene is used to fill in that end. The V and J genes are TRBV12-3 or TRBV12-4 and TRBJ1-5; 8 nucleotides agree with TRBD1. The CDR3 totals 15 residues. The V segment lost 2 bases and the J segment 6 bases; nucleotides outside the gene matches: 6. This CDR3 reads CASSLSDRVGQPQHF. The covered CDR3 bases are TGTGCCAGCAGTTTATCGGACAGGGTTGGTCAGCCC.

On this clone: The read falls 3 residues short of the CDR3 end, and the missing part is taken from the germline J gene. V is TRBV20-1 and J is TRBJ2-1; the match to TRBD1 covers 7 bases. The germline gives CDR1 DFQATT, CDR2 SNEGSKA (reference sequence). This CDR3 region has 15 residues. Trimming took 1 base from V and 2 from J; bases not matched to a gene: 5. The DNA read from the CDR3 is TGCAGTGCTAGAGCAAGGACAGGCCCCTACAATGAG. Protein: CSARARTGPYNE. The whole CDR3 protein reads CSARARTGPYNEQFF.